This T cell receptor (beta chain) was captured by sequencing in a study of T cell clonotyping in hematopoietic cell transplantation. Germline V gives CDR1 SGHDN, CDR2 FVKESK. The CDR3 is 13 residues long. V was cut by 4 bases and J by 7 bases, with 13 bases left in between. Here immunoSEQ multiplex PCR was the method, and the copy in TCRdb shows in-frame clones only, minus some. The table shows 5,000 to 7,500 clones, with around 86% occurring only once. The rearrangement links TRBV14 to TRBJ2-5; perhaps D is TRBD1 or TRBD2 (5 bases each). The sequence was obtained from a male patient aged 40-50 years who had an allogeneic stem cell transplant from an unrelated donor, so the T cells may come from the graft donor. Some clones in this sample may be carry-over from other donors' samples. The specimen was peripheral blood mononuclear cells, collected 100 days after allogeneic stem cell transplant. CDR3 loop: CASSPGAVGTQYF. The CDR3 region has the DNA TGTGCCAGCAGCCCCGGGGCTGTCGGGACCCAGTACTTC.